This T cell receptor beta chain stems from a study of blood T cell repertoires in COVID-19. At the level of the study: Sites in the United States, Italy and Spain provided acute and convalescent COVID-19 samples. PBMCs, B-cell-depleted T cells, or T cells were the source of the cDNA or gDNA that made up the material.

As originally analysed: It was from reference gene primer amplification that nucleated cell counts were estimated. This table comes from immunoSEQ multiplex PCR, and its TCRdb copy is limited to in-frame clones, with some not included. Clone size and V and J calls were adopted from that table, with D and trimming inferred from the DNA. The sample holds about 200,000 clones, more than 80% seen once. The Seattle site enrolled patients during active infection and followed them longitudinally. Trimming removed 5 bases at V and 9 bases at J, with 23 bases between. CDR3 length equals 17 residues. In germline, CDR1 is KGHSH, CDR2 LQKENI.

Sequenced sample: peripheral blood. This TCR came from a woman older than 75 with COVID-19, enrolled during active disease. The J gene is TRBJ1-6, the V gene TRBV18; D is unresolved. The chain's CDR3 is CASSNQVGRLNSSPLHF. CDR3 nucleotides: TGTGCCAGCTCAAACCAGGTCGGAAGGTTAAACTCTTCACCCCTCCACTTT.